One sample yielded the 16 T cell receptor beta chains listed below, sequenced in a study of cytomegalovirus exposure and HLA in healthy donors. PCR amplification relied on 60 Vbeta primers (plus 13 Jbeta primers). Libraries were prepared by immunoSEQ multiplex PCR; TCRdb keeps only in-frame clonotypes and omits some of them. The sample has 160,000 or so clones, more than 65% seen once. Sequenced material: PBMCs. These receptors were taken from a young man in good health and CMV-seropositive.

The gene calls are TRBV7-9 and TRBJ1-2; D is undetermined. Germline V CDR1 and CDR2: SEHNR, FQNEAQ (reference sequence). This CDR3 has 14 residues. Trimming removed 3 bases from V and 4 bases from J, with 12 bases in between. CDR3 DNA: TGTGCCAGCAGCTTTCCCGGCCGGGGCTATGGCTACACCTTC. It encodes CASSFPGRGYGYTF.

This rearrangement joins TRBV5-4 to TRBJ1-3, with TRBD1 matching 7 bases. The CDR3 runs to 16 residues. The J segment lost 0 bases and the V segment lost 0 bases, leaving 3 bases of the junction unmatched. Germline CDR1 reads SGHNT; CDR2 reads YYREEE (reference sequence). CDR3 nucleotides: TGTGCCAGCAGCTTGGGGGGGACAGACTCTGGAAACACCATATATTTT. This encodes CASSLGGTDSGNTIYF.

For the CDR3, the DNA is TGTGCCAGCAGCGACAGGGGACAGACTGAAGCTTTCTTT. Translated: CASSDRGQTEAFF. This sequence joins TRBV7-9 and TRBJ1-1, with 8 positions matching TRBD1. The CDR3 runs to 13 residues. V dropped 5 bases and J dropped 5; count of bases not matched to a gene: 4. Germline V gene sequence: CDR1 SEHNR, CDR2 FQNEAQ (reference sequence).

The chain carries TRBV28 and TRBJ2-5; 7 nucleotides line up with TRBD2. CDR1 and CDR2 (germline): MDHEN, SYDVKM. V lost 8 bases, J lost 5 bases, and 11 bases stayed unmatched. This CDR3 contains 14 residues. The CDR3 sequence: CASRWAGDRETQYF. CDR3 DNA: TGTGCCAGCCGATGGGCGGGGGATCGGGAGACCCAGTACTTC. The full variable domain, its missing parts supplied by reference TRBV28 and TRBJ2-5, is DVKVTQSSRYLVKRTGEKVFLECVQDMDHENMFWYRQDPGLGLRLIYFSYDVKMKEKGDIPEGYSVSREKKERFSLILESASTNQTSMYLCASRWAGDRETQYFGPGTRLLVL.

The chain carries TRBV30 and TRBJ2-7; D gene unclear. Per the germline V gene, CDR1 is GTSNPN and CDR2 is SVGIG (reference sequence). There are 15 residues in the CDR3. V was pared by 8 bases and J by 0 bases, with 20 bases between. CDR3 in DNA: TGTGCCGCCTTAATCCTCGGGTTCAGCTCCTACGAGCAGTACGTC. Encoded protein: CAALILGFSSYEQYV.

The rearrangement links TRBV25-1 to TRBJ2-7, with D unclear. The germline CDR1 and CDR2 sequences are MGHDK and SYGVNS. CDR3 length: 12 residues. Trimming shortened V by 2 bases and J by 3 bases, and 5 bases separated the two germline ends. In DNA form, the CDR3 reads TGTGCCAGCAGTGAAGGGCTCTACGAGCAGTACGTC. Amino acid sequence: CASSEGLYEQYV.

The chain recombines TRBV27 with TRBJ2-1; the match to TRBD2 covers 7 bases. This CDR3 has 15 amino acids. Germline CDR1 and CDR2: MNHEY and SMNVEV (reference sequence). Unmatched junction bases numbered 10, after V lost 3 bases and J lost 8 bases. The CDR3 protein is CASSFLAGDVDEQFF. Here the CDR3 DNA reads TGTGCCAGCAGTTTTCTGGCGGGAGACGTCGATGAGCAGTTCTTC.

The chain carries TRBV1 and TRBJ2-1; the table gives TRBD2 as D, unverified against the DNA. TRBV1 is deemed a pseudogene. The CDR3 totals 17 residues. CDR3 protein: CTSSQLCSGGRRCEQFF. The CDR3 DNA sequence: TGCACCAGCAGCCAATTATGCTCTGGCGGGAGGAGGTGTGAGCAGTTCTTC.

This clone was seen more than once but under ten times. This sequence joins TRBV19 and TRBJ2-2; possibly TRBD1 for D (6 bases). Germline assignment: CDR1 LNHDA and CDR2 SQIVND (reference sequence). V lost 6 bases to trimming and J lost 4 bases, with 15 bases between them. The CDR3 spans 15 residues. The CDR3 is CASRNKPDSTGELFF. CDR3 coding DNA: TGTGCCAGTAGAAACAAACCGGACAGCACCGGGGAGCTGTTTTTT.

This clone appeared once. The junction does not match germline at one end; this may be a read error. The J gene is TRBJ1-2, the V gene TRBV6-1; D gene uncertain. This CDR3 is built from 11 residues. Germline CDR1 is MNHNS and CDR2 is SASEGT. CDR3 residues: CASSSKYGYTF. The CDR3 nucleotides are TGTGCCAGCAGTTCTAAGTATGGCTACACCTTC.

The V call is TRBV19, the J call TRBJ2-3, with TRBD2 as a possible D gene (5 bases). Trimming shortened V by 4 bases and J by 6 bases, and 8 bases separated the two germline ends. The CDR3 sequence is 12 residues long. From germline, CDR1 is LNHDA and CDR2 SQIVND (reference sequence). Here the CDR3 reads CASSTPGDTQYF. CDR3 coding DNA: TGTGCCAGTAGTACGCCGGGGGATACGCAGTATTTT. The whole variable domain, remainder taken from reference TRBV19 and TRBJ2-3, is DGGITQSPKYLFRKEGQNVTLSCEQNLNHDAMYWYRQDPGQGLRLIYYSQIVNDFQKGDIAEGYSVSREKKESFPLTVTSAQKNPTAFYLCASSTPGDTQYFGPGTRLTVL.

The V call is TRBV30, the J call TRBJ1-1; TRBD1 matches at 7 bases. The CDR3 is 18 residues long. J lost 0 bases, V lost 2 bases, and 15 bases had no gene match. Looked up from germline, CDR1 is GTSNPN and CDR2 is SVGIG (reference sequence). CDR3 sequence reads: CAWSPRGGRGIMNTEAFF. The CDR3 DNA follows: TGTGCCTGGAGTCCTAGAGGGGGCAGGGGTATCATGAACACTGAAGCTTTCTTT.

This chain links TRBV7-3 with TRBJ2-3, with 9 bases aligning to TRBD1. The CDR3 runs to 17 residues. V lost 5 bases to trimming and J lost 4 bases; unmatched junction nucleotides: 13. Germline V gene data show CDR1 as SGHTA and CDR2 as FQGTGA. CDR3 sequence: CASSNPRDRVSPDTQYF. DNA for the CDR3: TGTGCCAGCAGCAACCCCCGGGACAGGGTATCACCAGATACGCAGTATTTT.

The genes are TRBV30 and TRBJ1-6, with D perhaps TRBD1 (6 bases). The germline gives CDR1 GTSNPN, CDR2 SVGIG (reference sequence). The CDR3 consists of 12 residues. V was clipped by 7 bases and J by 3 bases, with 7 bases between them. CDR3 bases: TGTGCCTCAGGGGACTATAATTCACCCCTCCACTTT. Translating gives CASGDYNSPLHF.

For the CDR3, the DNA is TGTGCCAGCAGTGAGGGGCCTTACGACAGGGGCCGATTCACAGATACGCAGTATTTT. Amino acids: CASSEGPYDRGRFTDTQYF. The chain links TRBV6-1 to TRBJ2-3; 8 bases are shared with TRBD1. The CDR3 is 19 residues long. Germline-derived CDR1 and CDR2 are MNHNS and SASEGT. The V and J ends lost 3 bases and 2 bases, in that order; junction bases with no gene match: 16.

Points on this clone: In the same sample, other DNA sequences code for this CDR3. This chain uses TRBV6-4 with TRBJ2-3, with TRBD2 matching 10 bases. J lost 1 base, V lost 6 bases, and 4 bases had no gene match. The germline CDR1 and CDR2 sequences are MRHNA and SNTAGT. This CDR3 comprises 15 residues. CDR3 DNA: TGTGCCAGCAGCCCCGGGACTAGCGGCACAGATACGCAGTATTTT. This sequence encodes CASSPGTSGTDTQYF.